This is a list of T cell receptor beta chains from one sample in a study of blood T cell repertoires in COVID-19. TCRdb's copy holds only in-frame clones and misses some; the assay was immunoSEQ multiplex PCR. The sample has about 40,000 clones; around 73% are singletons. The sequenced material came from peripheral blood. All receptors come from a woman between 65 and 79 years old with acute or convalescent COVID-19. Both conserved end residues are part of each CDR3. The order of the fields is clone size, V gene, J gene, D gene, CDR3 DNA, CDR3 protein. D genes are given only for firm matches. Only some rows state a clone size, as once, few, many or a class for expanded clones.

clone size: -; V gene: TRBV12-5; J gene: TRBJ1-3; D gene: TRBD1; CDR3 DNA: TGTGCTAGTGCTATGACAGGGTTCTTAACTGGAAACACCATATATTTT; CDR3 protein: CASAMTGFLTGNTIYF
clone size: once; V gene: TRBV24-1; J gene: TRBJ1-4; D gene: TRBD1; CDR3 DNA: TGTGCCACCAGTGACCCCGGGACAGGAGAGGGAAAACTGTTTTTT; CDR3 protein: CATSDPGTGEGKLFF
clone size: -; V gene: TRBV2; J gene: TRBJ1-5; D gene: TRBD1; CDR3 DNA: TGTGCCAGCAGGCCTCAGGGGGCAGGTCAGCCCCAGCATTTT; CDR3 protein: CASRPQGAGQPQHF
clone size: few; V gene: TRBV7-2; J gene: TRBJ1-1; D gene: TRBD1; CDR3 DNA: TGTGCCAGCAGCTTGCAGGTCGGGACAGAAACTGAAGCTTTCTTT; CDR3 protein: CASSLQVGTETEAFF
clone size: -; V gene: TRBV29-1; J gene: TRBJ2-7; D gene: -; CDR3 DNA: TGCAGCGTAGCGGGACAGGTTGGCTACGAGCAGTACTTC; CDR3 protein: CSVAGQVGYEQYF
clone size: -; V gene: TRBV30; J gene: TRBJ1-2; D gene: -; CDR3 DNA: TGTGCCTCACCGGGGGGCTATGGCTACACCTTC; CDR3 protein: CASPGGYGYTF
clone size: -; V gene: TRBV9; J gene: TRBJ1-3; D gene: -; CDR3 DNA: TGTGCCAGCAGCCCCTATTGGGGTAGGGGTTCAAACACCATATATTTT; CDR3 protein: CASSPYWGRGSNTIYF
clone size: -; V gene: TRBV10-3; J gene: TRBJ2-7; D gene: -; CDR3 DNA: TGTGCCAACTCCAGGGGATCCTACGAGCAGTACTTC; CDR3 protein: CANSRGSYEQYF
clone size: -; V gene: TRBV28; J gene: TRBJ2-5; D gene: TRBD2; CDR3 DNA: TGTGCCAGCAGTTTGGAGGGACTAGCCCAAGAGACCCAGTACTTC; CDR3 protein: CASSLEGLAQETQYF
clone size: -; V gene: TRBV28; J gene: TRBJ1-5; D gene: -; CDR3 DNA: TGTGCCAGCAGACAGGTCTGGGAGCCCCAGCATTTT; CDR3 protein: CASRQVWEPQHF
clone size: -; V gene: TRBV12-3/TRBV12-4; J gene: TRBJ1-2; D gene: TRBD1; CDR3 DNA: TGTGCCAGCAGTTTAAGAGGGACAGTGGGCTACACCTTC; CDR3 protein: CASSLRGTVGYTF
clone size: -; V gene: TRBV11-2; J gene: TRBJ1-1; D gene: -; CDR3 DNA: TGTGCCAGCAGCCCTTTGGCAGGGTGGAACACTGAAGCTTTCTTT; CDR3 protein: CASSPLAGWNTEAFF
clone size: -; V gene: TRBV28; J gene: TRBJ2-7; D gene: -; CDR3 DNA: TGTGCCAGCAGTCTAGGGGGATCCTACGAGCAGTACTTC; CDR3 protein: CASSLGGSYEQYF
clone size: -; V gene: TRBV30; J gene: TRBJ1-2; D gene: -; CDR3 DNA: TGTGCCTGGAGCCAGCGTCGAGGCCCCTATGGCTACACCTTC; CDR3 protein: CAWSQRRGPYGYTF
clone size: -; V gene: TRBV11-1; J gene: TRBJ1-1; D gene: -; CDR3 DNA: TGTGCCAGCAGCTCTGACAGGCGCAAAAGGGGCACTGAAGCTTTCTTT; CDR3 protein: CASSSDRRKRGTEAFF
clone size: -; V gene: TRBV24-1; J gene: TRBJ2-4; D gene: -; CDR3 DNA: TGTGCCACCAGTGATGCAGGGGCTCCATGGGACATTCAGTACTTC; CDR3 protein: CATSDAGAPWDIQYF
clone size: -; V gene: TRBV15; J gene: TRBJ2-2; D gene: TRBD2; CDR3 DNA: TGTGCCACCAGCATGGGGGGAGGGGCGTATACCGGGGAGCTGTTTTTT; CDR3 protein: CATSMGGGAYTGELFF